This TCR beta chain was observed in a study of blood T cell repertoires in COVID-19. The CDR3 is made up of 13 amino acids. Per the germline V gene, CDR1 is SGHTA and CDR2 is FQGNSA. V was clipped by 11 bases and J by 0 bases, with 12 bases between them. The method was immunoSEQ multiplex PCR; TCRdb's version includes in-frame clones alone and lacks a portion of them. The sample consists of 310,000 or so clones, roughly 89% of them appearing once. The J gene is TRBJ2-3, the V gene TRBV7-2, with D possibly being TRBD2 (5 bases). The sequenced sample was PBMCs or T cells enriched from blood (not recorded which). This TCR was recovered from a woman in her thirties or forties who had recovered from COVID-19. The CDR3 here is CAAGVDSTDTQYF. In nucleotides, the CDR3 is TGTGCCGCCGGGGTTGACAGCACAGATACGCAGTATTTT.